Sequencing of this TCR beta chain was carried out in a study of blood T cell repertoires in COVID-19. Here immunoSEQ multiplex PCR was the method, and the copy in TCRdb shows in-frame clones only, minus some. The sample records about 190,000 clones, more than 60% being singletons. The table lists this clone with a few counts. CDR3 size: 13 residues. Trimming took 2 bases from V and 11 from J, leaving 13 bases between them. Per the germline V gene, CDR1 is SGDLS and CDR2 is YYNGEE. Sample: peripheral blood. This sequence originates from a woman between 45 and 65 years old with acute or convalescent COVID-19. The chain has TRBV9 and TRBJ2-2; TRBD2 is a possible D gene (5 bases). CDR3 residues: CASSVGGYGELFF. As DNA, the CDR3 is TGTGCCAGCAGCGTTGGAGGATACGGAGAGCTGTTTTTT.